Sequencing of this T cell receptor (beta chain) was carried out in a study of control samples from healthy donors and cancer patients. Clones were read by immunoSEQ multiplex PCR, and TCRdb kept only the in-frame ones, dropping some. The table has just under 65,000 clones, 65% to 90% seen once. The specimen was blood. This clonotype originated in a man aged 35-49 years in good health.

CDR3 residues: CASSLDHRYEQFF. The DNA of the CDR3 is TGTGCCAGCAGCTTGGACCACCGGTATGAGCAGTTCTTC. J is TRBJ2-1 and V is TRBV11-3, with D hard to call. CDR1 is SGHNT, CDR2 YENEEA, per germline. V shed 3 bases and J shed 8 bases, with 11 bases lying between them. The CDR3 runs 13 residues.